Each of the 2 T cell receptor beta chains below was sequenced from the same sample in a study of identical twins (dated by TCRdb to the mid-2010s). The receptor library was made with 5' RACE. The listed sequencing device is Illumina HiSeq 2000. The raw public data were reprocessed by TCRdb itself: fastp quality trimming at Q25, MiXCR clonotype calling, in-frame beta chains only. Rows with a matching CDR3 protein are joined into one entry that keeps the most common DNA and genes. Within this sample are 700,000 to 950,000 distinct CDR3 sequences, with 12% of them counted one time only. The top ten clonotypes cover 1.5% to 2% of the sample. These same records also appear under a second study, on yellow fever vaccine responses in identical twins.

The source material was PBMCs. The receptors come from a woman aged 18-30 years in good health.

In its sample, this clonotype was seen a few times. The V and J genes are TRBV5-1 and TRBJ2-4; D unresolved. From germline, CDR1 is SGHRS and CDR2 YFSETQ. The CDR3 is made up of 13 amino acids. V lost 3 bases to trimming and J lost 3 bases, with 7 bases between them. CDR3 sequence reads: CASSSQVKNIQYF. The CDR3 DNA sequence: TGCGCCAGCAGCTCCCAGGTCAAAAACATTCAGTACTTC.

This clonotype was seen a handful of times. The rearrangement joins TRBV5-1 to TRBJ2-1; 9 bases line up with TRBD1. The germline V gene encodes CDR1 SGHRS and CDR2 YFSETQ. The CDR3 is made up of 15 amino acids. V lost 3 bases, J lost 6 bases, and 7 bases stayed unmatched. The CDR3 loop is CASSSQGARGNEQFF. The CDR3 nucleotides are TGCGCCAGCAGCTCACAGGGGGCGAGGGGCAATGAGCAGTTCTTC.